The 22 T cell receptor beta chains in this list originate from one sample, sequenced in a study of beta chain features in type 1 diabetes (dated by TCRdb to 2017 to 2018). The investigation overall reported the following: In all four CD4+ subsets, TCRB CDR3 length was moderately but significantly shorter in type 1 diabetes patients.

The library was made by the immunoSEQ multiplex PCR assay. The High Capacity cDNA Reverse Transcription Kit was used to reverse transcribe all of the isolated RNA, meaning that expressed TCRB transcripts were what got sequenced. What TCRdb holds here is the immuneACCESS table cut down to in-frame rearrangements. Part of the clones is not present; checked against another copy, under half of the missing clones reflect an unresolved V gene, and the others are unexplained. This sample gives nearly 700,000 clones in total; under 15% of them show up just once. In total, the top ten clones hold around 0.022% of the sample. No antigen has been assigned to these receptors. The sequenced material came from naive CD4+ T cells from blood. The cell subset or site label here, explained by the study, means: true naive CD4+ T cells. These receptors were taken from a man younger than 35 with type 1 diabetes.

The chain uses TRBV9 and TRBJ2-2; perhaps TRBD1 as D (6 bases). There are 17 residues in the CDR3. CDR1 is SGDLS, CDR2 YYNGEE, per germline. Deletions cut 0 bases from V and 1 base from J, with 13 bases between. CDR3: CASSVDSRGRNTGELFF. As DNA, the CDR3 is TGTGCCAGCAGCGTAGATTCGAGGGGGAGGAACACCGGGGAGCTGTTTTTT. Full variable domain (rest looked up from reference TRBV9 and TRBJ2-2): DSGVTQTPKHLITATGQRVTLRCSPRSGDLSVYWYQQSLDQGLQFLIQYYNGEERAKGNILERFSAQQFPDLHSELNLSSLELGDSALYFCASSVDSRGRNTGELFFGEGSRLTVL.

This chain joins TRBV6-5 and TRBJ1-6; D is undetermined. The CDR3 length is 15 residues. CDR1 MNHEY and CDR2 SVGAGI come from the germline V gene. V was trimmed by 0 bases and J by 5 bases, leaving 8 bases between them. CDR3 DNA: TGTGCCAGCAGTTACTCTCAGGAGAATAATTCACCCCTCCACTTT. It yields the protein CASSYSQENNSPLHF.

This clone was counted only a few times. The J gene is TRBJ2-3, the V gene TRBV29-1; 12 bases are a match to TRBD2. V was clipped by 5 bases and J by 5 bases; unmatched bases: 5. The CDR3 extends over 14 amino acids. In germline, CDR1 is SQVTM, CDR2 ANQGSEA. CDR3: CSVMGLAGVDTQYF. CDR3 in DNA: TGCAGCGTTATGGGACTAGCGGGCGTAGATACGCAGTATTTT.

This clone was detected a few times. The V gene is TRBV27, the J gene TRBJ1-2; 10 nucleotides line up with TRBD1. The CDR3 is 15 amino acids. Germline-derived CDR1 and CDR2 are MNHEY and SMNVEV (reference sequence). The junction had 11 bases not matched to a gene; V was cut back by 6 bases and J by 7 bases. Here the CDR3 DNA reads TGTGCCAGCAGCCCAGGACAGGGGGGGCCTGGTGGCTACACCTTC. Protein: CASSPGQGGPGGYTF.

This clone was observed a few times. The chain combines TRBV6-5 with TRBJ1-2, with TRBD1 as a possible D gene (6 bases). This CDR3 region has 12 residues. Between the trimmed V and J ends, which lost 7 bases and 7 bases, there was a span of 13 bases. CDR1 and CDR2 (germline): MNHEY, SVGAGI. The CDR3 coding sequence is TGTGCCAGCACCACGGGAGGGGGTGGCTACACCTTC. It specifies CASTTGGGGYTF.

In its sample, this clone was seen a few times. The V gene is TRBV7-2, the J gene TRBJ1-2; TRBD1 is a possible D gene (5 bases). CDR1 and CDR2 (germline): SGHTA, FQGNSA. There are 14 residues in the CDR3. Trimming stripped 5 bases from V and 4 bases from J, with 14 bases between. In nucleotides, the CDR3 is TGTGCCAGCAGCCCACCAACAGGAATCTATGGCTACACCTTC. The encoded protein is CASSPPTGIYGYTF.

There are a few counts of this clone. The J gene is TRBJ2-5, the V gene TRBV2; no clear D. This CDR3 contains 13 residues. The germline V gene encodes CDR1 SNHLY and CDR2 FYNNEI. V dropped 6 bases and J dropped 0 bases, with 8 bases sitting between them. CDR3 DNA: TGTGCCAGCAGGCCTGGATACCAAGAGACCCAGTACTTC. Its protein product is CASRPGYQETQYF.

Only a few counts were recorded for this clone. Here the CDR3 DNA reads TGTGCCAGCAGCTTAGCGGGGGGGCCCACCGGGGAGCTGTTTTTT. It encodes CASSLAGGPTGELFF. The rearrangement joins TRBV7-6 to TRBJ2-2; weak D call: TRBD2 (7 bases). Germline assignment: CDR1 SGHVS and CDR2 FNYEAQ. CDR3 length equals 15 residues. V lost 0 bases to trimming and J lost 4 bases, with 9 bases between them.

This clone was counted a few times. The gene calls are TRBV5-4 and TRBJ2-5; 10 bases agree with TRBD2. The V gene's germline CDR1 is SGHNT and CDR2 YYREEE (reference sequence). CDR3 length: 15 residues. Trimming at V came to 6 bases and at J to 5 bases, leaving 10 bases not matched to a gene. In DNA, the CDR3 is TGTGCCAGCACCCAAGGCGGGACTAGCGTTGAGACCCAGTACTTC. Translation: CASTQGGTSVETQYF.

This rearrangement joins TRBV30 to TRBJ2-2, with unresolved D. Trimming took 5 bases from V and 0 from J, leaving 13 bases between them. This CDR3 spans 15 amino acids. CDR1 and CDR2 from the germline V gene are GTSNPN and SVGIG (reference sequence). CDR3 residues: CAWSRAFANTGELFF. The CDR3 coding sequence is TGTGCCTGGTCAAGAGCCTTCGCGAACACCGGGGAGCTGTTTTTT.

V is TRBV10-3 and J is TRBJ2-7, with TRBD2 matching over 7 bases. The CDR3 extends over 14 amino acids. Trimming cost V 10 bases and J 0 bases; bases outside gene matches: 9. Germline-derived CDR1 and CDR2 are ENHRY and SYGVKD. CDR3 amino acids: CATHPRGDSYEQYF. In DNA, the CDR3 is TGTGCCACCCACCCTCGGGGGGACTCCTACGAGCAGTACTTC.

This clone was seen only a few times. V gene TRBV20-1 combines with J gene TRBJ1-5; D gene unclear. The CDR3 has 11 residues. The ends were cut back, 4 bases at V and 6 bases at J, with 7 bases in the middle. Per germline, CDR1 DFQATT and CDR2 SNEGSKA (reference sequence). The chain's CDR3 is CSATGSQPQHF. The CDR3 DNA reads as TGCAGTGCTACTGGGTCTCAGCCCCAGCATTTT.

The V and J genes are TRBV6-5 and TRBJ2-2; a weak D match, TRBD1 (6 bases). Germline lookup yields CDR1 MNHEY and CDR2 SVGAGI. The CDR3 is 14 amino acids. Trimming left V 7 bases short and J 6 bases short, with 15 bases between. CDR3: CASIYEAGAGELFF. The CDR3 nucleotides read TGTGCCAGCATCTACGAGGCAGGGGCCGGGGAGCTGTTTTTT.

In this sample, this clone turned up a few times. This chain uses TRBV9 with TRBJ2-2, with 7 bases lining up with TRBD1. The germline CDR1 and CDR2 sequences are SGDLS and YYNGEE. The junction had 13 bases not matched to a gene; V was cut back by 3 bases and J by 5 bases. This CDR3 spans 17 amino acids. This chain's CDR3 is CASSGRQGSRLTGELFF. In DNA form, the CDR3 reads TGTGCCAGCAGCGGACGACAGGGATCTCGTTTGACCGGGGAGCTGTTTTTT.

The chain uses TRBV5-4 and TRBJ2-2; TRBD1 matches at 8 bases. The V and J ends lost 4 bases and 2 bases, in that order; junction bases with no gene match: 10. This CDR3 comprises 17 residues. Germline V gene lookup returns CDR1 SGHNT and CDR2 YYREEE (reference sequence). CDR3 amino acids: CASSPGQGASNTGELFF. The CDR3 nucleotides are TGTGCCAGCAGCCCTGGACAGGGCGCTTCTAACACCGGGGAGCTGTTTTTT.

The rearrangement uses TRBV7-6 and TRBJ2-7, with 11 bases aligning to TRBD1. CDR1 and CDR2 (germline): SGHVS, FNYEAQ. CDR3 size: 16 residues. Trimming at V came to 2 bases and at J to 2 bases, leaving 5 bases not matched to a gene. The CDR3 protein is CASSLRTGGIPYEQYF. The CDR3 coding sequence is TGTGCCAGCAGCTTACGGACAGGGGGCATTCCCTACGAGCAGTACTTC.

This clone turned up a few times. CDR3 sequence: CAWSRKGASYTEAFF. CDR3 nucleotides: TGTGCCTGGAGTAGGAAGGGTGCTAGTTACACTGAAGCTTTCTTT. J is TRBJ1-1 and V is TRBV30, with D unclear. The CDR3 consists of 15 residues. Trimming took off 2 bases at V and 3 bases at J, with 16 bases between the two ends. Germline V gene data show CDR1 as GTSNPN and CDR2 as SVGIG (reference sequence).

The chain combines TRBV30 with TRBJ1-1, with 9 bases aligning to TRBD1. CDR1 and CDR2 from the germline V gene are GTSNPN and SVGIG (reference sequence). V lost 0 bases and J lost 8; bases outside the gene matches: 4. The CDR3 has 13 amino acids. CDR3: CAWSVQGTGEAFF. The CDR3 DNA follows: TGTGCCTGGAGTGTTCAAGGGACAGGGGAAGCTTTCTTT.

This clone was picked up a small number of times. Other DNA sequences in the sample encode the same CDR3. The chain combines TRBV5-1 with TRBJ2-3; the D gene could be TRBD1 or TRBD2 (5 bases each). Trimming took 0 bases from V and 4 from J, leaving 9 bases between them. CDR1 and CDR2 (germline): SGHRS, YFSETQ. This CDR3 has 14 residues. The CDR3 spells CASSLGQGPDTQYF. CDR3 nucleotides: TGCGCCAGCAGCTTGGGCCAGGGACCAGATACGCAGTATTTT.

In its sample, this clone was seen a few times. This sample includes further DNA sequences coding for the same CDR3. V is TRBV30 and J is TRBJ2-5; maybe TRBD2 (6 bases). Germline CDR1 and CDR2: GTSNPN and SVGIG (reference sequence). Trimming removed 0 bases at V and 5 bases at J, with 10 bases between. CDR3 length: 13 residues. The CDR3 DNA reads TGTGCCTGGAGTGTGAGAGGAGGGGAGACCCAGTACTTC. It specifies CAWSVRGGETQYF.

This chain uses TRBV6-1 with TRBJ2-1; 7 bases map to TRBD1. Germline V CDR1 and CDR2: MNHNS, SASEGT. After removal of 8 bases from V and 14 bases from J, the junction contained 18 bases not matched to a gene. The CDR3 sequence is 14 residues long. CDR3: CASLWAGLEGGEFF. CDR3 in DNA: TGTGCCAGCCTTTGGGCTGGGTTAGAAGGGGGCGAGTTCTTC.

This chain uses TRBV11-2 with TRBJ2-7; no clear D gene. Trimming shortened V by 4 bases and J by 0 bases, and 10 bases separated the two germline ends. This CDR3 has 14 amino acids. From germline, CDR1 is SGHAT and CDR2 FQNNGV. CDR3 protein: CASSSDRASYEQYF. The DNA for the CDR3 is TGTGCCAGCAGCTCCGACCGCGCCTCCTACGAGCAGTACTTC.